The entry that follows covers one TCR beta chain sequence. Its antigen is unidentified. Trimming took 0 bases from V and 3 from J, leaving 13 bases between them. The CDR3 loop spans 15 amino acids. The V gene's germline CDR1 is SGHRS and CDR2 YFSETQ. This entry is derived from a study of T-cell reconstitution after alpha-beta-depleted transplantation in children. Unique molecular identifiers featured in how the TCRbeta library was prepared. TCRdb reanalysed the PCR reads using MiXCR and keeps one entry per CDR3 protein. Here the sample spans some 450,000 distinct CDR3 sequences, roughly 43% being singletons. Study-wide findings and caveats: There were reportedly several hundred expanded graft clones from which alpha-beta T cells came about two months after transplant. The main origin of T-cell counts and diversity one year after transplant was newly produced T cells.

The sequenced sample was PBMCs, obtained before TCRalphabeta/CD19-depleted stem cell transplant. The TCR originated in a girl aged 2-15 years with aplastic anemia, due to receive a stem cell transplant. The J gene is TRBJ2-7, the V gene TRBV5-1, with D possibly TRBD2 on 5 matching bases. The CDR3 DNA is TGCGCCAGCAGCTTGGCCCCGGGGAAAATCTACGAGCAGTACTTC. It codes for CASSLAPGKIYEQYF.